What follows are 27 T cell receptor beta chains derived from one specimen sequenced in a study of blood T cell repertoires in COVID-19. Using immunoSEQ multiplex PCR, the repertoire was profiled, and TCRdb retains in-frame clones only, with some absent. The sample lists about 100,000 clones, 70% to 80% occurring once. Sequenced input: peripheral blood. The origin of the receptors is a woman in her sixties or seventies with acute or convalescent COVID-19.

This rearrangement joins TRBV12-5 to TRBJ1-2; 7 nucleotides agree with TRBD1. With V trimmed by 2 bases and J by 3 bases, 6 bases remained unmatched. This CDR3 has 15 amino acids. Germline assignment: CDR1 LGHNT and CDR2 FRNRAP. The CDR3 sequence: CASGLSLGQYYGYTF. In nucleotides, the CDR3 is TGTGCTAGTGGTTTGTCTTTGGGACAGTACTATGGCTACACCTTC.

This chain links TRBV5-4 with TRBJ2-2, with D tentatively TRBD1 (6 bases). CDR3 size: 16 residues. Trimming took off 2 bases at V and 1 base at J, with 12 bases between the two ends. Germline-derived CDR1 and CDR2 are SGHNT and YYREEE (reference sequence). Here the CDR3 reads CASSLPGHENTGELFF. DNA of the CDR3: TGTGCCAGCAGCTTACCGGGACACGAGAACACCGGGGAGCTGTTTTTT.

The DNA for the CDR3 is TGTGCCAGCAGCTTCCCTACAGGGAATGAGCAGTTCTTC. Its translation is CASSFPTGNEQFF. V gene TRBV7-2 combines with J gene TRBJ2-1; D may be TRBD1 (6 bases). V gave up 3 bases and J gave up 7 bases, with 10 bases separating them. Germline V gene data show CDR1 as SGHTA and CDR2 as FQGNSA. The CDR3 consists of 13 residues.

Written as DNA, the CDR3 is TGTGCCAGCAGCTTAGATATGGGCTCCGAAGCTTTCTTT. Translated, it gives CASSLDMGSEAFF. The V call is TRBV7-7, the J call TRBJ1-1, with unresolved D. CDR1 SSHAT and CDR2 FNYEAQ come from the germline V gene (reference sequence). The CDR3 has 13 amino acids. V was clipped by 1 base and J by 8 bases, with 11 bases between them.

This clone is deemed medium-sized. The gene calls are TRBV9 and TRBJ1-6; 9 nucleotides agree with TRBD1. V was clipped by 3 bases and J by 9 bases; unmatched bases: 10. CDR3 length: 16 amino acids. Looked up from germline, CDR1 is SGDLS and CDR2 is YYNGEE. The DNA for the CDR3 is TGTGCCAGCAGCGAAACCCAACAGGGGGCGCGTTCACCCCTCCACTTT. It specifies CASSETQQGARSPLHF.

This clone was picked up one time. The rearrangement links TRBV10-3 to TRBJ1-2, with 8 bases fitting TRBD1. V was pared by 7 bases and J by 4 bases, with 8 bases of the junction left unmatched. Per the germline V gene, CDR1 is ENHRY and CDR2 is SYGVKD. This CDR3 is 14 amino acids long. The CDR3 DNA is TGTGCCATCAATCTGGACAGGGAGGGCTATGGCTACACCTTC. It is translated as CAINLDREGYGYTF.

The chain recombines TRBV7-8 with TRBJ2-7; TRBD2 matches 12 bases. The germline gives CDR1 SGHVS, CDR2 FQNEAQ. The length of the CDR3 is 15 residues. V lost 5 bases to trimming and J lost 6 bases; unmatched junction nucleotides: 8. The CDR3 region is CASSPRTSGVGEQYF. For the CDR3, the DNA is TGTGCCAGCAGCCCCCGGACTAGCGGGGTAGGCGAGCAGTACTTC. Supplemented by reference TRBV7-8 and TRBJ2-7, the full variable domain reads GAGVSQSPRYKVAKRGQDVALRCDPISGHVSLFWYQQALGQGPEFLTYFQNEAQLDKSGLPSDRFFAERPEGSVSTLKIQRTQQEDSAVYLCASSPRTSGVGEQYFGPGTRLTVT.

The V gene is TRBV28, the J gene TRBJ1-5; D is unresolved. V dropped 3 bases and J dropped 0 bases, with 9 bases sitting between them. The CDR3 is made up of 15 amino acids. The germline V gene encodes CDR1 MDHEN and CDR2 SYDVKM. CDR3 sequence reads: CASSLPGYSNQPQHF. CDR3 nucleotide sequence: TGTGCCAGCAGTTTGCCGGGATATAGCAATCAGCCCCAGCATTTT.

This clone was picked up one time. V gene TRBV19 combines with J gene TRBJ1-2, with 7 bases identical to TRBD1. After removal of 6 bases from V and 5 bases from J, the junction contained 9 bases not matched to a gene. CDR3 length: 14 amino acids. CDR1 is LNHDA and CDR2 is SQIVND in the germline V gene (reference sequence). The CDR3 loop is CASSIRGSPYGYTF. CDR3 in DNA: TGTGCCAGTAGCATCAGGGGGTCGCCTTATGGCTACACCTTC. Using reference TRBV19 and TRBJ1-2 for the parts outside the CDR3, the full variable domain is DGGITQSPKYLFRKEGQNVTLSCEQNLNHDAMYWYRQDPGQGLRLIYYSQIVNDFQKGDIAEGYSVSREKKESFPLTVTSAQKNPTAFYLCASSIRGSPYGYTFGSGTRLTVV.

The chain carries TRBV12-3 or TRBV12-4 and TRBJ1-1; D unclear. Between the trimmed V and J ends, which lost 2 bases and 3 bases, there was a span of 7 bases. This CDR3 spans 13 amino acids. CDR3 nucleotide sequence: TGTGCCAGCAGTTTATTGCGAGACACTGAAGCTTTCTTT. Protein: CASSLLRDTEAFF.

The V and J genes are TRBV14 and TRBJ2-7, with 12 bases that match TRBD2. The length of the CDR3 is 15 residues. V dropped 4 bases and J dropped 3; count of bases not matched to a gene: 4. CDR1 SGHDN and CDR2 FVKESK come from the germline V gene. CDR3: CASSPWTSGDYEQYF. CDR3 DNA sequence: TGTGCCAGCAGCCCCTGGACTAGCGGGGACTACGAGCAGTACTTC.

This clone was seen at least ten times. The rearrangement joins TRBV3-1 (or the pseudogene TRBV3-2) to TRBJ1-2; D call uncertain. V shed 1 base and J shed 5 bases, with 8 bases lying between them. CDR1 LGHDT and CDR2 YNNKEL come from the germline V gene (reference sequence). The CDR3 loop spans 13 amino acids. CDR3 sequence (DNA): TGTGCCAGCAGCCAAGGTAGCAATTATGGCTACACCTTC. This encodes CASSQGSNYGYTF.

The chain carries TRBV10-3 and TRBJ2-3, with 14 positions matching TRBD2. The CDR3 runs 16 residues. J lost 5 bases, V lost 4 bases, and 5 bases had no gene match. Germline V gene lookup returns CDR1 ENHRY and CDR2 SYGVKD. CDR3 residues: CAISVTSGGAGDTQYF. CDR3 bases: TGTGCCATCAGTGTGACTAGCGGGGGGGCAGGAGATACGCAGTATTTT.

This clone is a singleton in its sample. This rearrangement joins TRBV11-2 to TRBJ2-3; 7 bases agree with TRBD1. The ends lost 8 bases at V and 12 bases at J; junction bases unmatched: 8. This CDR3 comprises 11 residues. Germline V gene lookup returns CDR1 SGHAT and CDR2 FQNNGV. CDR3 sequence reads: CASGGQVDQYF. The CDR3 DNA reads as TGTGCCAGCGGAGGACAGGTCGATCAGTATTTT. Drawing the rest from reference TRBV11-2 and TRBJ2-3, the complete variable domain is EAGVAQSPRYKIIEKRQSVAFWCNPISGHATLYWYQQILGQGPKLLIQFQNNGVVDDSQLPKDRFSAERLKGVDSTLKIQPAKLEDSAVYLCASGGQVDQYFGPGTRLTVL.

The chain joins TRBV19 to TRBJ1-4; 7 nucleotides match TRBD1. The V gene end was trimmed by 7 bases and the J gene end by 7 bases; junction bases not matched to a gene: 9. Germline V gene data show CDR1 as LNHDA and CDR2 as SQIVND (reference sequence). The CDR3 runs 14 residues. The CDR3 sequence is CASTGTVQGEKLFF. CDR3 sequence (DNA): TGTGCCAGTACCGGGACAGTTCAAGGTGAAAAACTGTTTTTT.

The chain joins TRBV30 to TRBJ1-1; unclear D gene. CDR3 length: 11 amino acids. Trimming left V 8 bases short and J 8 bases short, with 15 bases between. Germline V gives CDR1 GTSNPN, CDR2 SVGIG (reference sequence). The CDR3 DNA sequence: TGTGCCCGCGGGTTCTCAGACGAAGCTTTCTTT. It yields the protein CARGFSDEAFF.

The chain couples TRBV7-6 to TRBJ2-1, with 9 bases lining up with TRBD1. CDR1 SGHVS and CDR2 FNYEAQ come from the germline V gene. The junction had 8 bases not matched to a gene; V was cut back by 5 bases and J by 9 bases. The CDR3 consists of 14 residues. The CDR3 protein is CASSGRGQGSEQFF. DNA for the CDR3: TGTGCCAGCAGCGGGCGTGGACAGGGGAGTGAGCAGTTCTTC.

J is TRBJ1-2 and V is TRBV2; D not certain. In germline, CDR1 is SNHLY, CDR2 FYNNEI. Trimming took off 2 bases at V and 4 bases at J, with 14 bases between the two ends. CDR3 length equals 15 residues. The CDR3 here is CASSEWSGLGYGYTF. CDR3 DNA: TGTGCCAGCAGTGAATGGTCAGGACTCGGCTATGGCTACACCTTC.

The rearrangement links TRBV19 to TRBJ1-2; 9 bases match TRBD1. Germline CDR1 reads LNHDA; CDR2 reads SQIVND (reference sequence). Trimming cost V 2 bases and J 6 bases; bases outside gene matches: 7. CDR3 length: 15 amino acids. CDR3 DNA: TGTGCCAGTAGTATAATGATACAGGGGGCGGATGGCTACACCTTC. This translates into CASSIMIQGADGYTF.

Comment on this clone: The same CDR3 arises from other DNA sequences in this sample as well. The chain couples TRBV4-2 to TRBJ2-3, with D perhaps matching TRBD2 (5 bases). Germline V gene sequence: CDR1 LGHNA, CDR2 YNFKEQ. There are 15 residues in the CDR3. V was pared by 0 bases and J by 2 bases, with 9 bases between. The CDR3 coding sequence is TGTGCCAGCAGCCAAGAACGGCTAGCCACAGATACGCAGTATTTT. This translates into CASSQERLATDTQYF.

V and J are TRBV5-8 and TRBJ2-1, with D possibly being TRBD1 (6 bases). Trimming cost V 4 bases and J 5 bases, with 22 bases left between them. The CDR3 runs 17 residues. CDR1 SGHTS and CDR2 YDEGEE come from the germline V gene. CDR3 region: CASSPGTGFGRHNEQFF. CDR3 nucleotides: TGTGCCAGCAGCCCCGGAACAGGGTTTGGTCGACACAATGAGCAGTTCTTC.

Here the CDR3 reads CASSPGTGLYGYTF. CDR3 nucleotide sequence: TGTGCCAGCAGCCCAGGTACAGGCCTCTATGGCTACACCTTC. This chain connects TRBV7-9 to TRBJ1-2, with a possible D match to TRBD1 (5 bases). The CDR3 consists of 14 residues. Germline lookup yields CDR1 SEHNR and CDR2 FQNEAQ (reference sequence). Between the trimmed V and J ends, which lost 5 bases and 4 bases, there was a span of 14 bases.

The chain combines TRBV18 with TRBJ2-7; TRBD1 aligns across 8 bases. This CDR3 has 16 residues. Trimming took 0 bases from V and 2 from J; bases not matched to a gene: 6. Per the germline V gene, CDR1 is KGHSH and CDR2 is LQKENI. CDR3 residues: CASSPPLGQEPYEQYF. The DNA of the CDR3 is TGTGCCAGCTCACCACCCCTGGGACAGGAACCCTACGAGCAGTACTTC.

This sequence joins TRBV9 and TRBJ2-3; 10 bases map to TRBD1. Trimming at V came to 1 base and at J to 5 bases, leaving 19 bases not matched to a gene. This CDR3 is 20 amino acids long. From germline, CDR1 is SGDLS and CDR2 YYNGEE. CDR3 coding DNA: TGTGCCAGCAGCGTAAAGGGGGGGACCGGGACAGGGGTTAAGGAAGATACGCAGTATTTT. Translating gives CASSVKGGTGTGVKEDTQYF.

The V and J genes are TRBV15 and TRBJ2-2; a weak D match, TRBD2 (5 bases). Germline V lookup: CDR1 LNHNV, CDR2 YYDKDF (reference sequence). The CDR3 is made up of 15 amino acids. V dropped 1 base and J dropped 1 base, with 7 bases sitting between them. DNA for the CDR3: TGTGCCACCAGCAGAGCGGGGAGGAACACCGGGGAGCTGTTTTTT. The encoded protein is CATSRAGRNTGELFF.

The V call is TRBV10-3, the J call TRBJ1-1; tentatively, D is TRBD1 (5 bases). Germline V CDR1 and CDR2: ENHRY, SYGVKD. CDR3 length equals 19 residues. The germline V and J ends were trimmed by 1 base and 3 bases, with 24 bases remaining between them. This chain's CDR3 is CAISEYDRPSSSSDTEAFF. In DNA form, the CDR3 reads TGTGCCATCAGTGAGTACGACAGACCGTCAAGCTCATCGGACACTGAAGCTTTCTTT.

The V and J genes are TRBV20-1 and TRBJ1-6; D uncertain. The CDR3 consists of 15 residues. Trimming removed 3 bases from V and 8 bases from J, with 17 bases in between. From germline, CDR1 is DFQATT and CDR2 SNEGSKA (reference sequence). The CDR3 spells CSASPPGGLDSPLHF. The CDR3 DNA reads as TGCAGTGCTAGTCCCCCAGGAGGGTTAGATTCACCCCTCCACTTT.